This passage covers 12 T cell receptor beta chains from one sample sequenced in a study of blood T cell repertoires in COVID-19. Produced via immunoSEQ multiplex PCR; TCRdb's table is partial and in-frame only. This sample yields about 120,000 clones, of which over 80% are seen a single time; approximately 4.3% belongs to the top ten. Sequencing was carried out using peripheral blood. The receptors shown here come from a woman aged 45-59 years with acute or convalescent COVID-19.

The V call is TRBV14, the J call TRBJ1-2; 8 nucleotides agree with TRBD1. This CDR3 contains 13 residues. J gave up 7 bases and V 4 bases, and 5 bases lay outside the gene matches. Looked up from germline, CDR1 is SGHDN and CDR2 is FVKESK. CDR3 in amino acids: CASSPRTGSGYTF. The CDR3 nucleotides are TGTGCCAGCAGCCCGAGGACAGGGTCTGGCTACACCTTC.

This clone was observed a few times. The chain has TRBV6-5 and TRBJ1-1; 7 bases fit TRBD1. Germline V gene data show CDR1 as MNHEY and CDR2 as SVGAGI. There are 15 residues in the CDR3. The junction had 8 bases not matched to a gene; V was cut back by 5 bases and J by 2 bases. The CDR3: CASSIGGNRNTEAFF. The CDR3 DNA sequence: TGTGCCAGCAGTATAGGGGGCAACCGTAACACTGAAGCTTTCTTT.

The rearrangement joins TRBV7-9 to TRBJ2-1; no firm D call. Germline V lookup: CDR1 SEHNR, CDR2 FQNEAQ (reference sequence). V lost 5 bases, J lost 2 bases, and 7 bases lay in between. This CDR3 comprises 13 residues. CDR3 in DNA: TGTGCCAGCAGCCCCAGGACCTACAATGAGCAGTTCTTC. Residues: CASSPRTYNEQFF.

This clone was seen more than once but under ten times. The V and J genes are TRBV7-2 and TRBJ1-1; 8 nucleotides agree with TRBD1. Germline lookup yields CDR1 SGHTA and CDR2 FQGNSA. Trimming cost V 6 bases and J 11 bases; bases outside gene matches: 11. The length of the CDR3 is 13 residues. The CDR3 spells CASSDRGGFGAFF. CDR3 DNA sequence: TGTGCCAGCAGTGACAGGGGTGGATTTGGGGCTTTCTTT.

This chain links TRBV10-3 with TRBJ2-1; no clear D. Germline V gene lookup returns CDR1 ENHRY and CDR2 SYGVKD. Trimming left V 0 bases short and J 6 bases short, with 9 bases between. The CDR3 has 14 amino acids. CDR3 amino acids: CAISESGSSNEQFF. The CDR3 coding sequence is TGTGCCATCAGTGAGTCAGGTAGCTCCAATGAGCAGTTCTTC.

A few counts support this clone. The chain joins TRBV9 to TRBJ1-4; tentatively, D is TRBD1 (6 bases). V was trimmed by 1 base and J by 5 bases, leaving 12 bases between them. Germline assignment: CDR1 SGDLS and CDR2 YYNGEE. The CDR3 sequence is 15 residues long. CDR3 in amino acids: CASSVQTGLNEKLFF. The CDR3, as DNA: TGTGCCAGCAGCGTACAGACAGGATTAAATGAAAAACTGTTTTTT. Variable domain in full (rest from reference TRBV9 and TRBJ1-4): DSGVTQTPKHLITATGQRVTLRCSPRSGDLSVYWYQQSLDQGLQFLIQYYNGEERAKGNILERFSAQQFPDLHSELNLSSLELGDSALYFCASSVQTGLNEKLFFGSGTQLSVL.

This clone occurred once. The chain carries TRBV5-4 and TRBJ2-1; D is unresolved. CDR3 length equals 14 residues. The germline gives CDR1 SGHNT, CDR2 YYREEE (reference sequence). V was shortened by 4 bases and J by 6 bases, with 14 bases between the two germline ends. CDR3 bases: TGTGCCAGCAGCCTATCAGGATTATTCAATGAGCAGTTCTTC. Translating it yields CASSLSGLFNEQFF.

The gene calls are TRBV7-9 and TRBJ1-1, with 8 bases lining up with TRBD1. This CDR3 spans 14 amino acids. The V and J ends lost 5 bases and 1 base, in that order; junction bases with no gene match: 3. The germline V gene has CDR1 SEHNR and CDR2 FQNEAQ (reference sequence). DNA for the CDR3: TGTGCCAGCAGCGCGGGGACAGGGAACACTGAAGCTTTCTTT. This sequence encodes CASSAGTGNTEAFF.

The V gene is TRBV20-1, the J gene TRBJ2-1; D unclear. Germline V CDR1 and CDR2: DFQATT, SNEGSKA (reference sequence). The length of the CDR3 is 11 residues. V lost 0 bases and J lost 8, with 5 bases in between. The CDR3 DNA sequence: TGCAGTGCTAGAGATGGGCATGAGCAGTTCTTC. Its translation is CSARDGHEQFF.

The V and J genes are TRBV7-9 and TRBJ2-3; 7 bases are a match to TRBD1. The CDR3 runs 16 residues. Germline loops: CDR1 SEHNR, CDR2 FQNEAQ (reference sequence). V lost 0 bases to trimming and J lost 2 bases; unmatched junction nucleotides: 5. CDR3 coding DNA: TGTGCCAGCAGCTTAGCGAGGGGACAGTTCACAGATACGCAGTATTTT. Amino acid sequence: CASSLARGQFTDTQYF. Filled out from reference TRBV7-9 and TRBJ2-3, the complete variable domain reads DTGVSQNPRHKITKRGQNVTFRCDPISEHNRLYWYRQTLGQGPEFLTYFQNEAQLEKSRLLSDRFSAERPKGSFSTLEIQRTEQGDSAMYLCASSLARGQFTDTQYFGPGTRLTVL.

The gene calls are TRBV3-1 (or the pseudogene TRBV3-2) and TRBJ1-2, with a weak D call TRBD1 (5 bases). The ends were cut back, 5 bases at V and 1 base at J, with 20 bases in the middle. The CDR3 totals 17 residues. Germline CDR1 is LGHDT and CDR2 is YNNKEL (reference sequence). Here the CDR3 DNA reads TGTGCCAGCAGCTGGGGGGGGTCGACAACCTTTAACTATGGCTACACCTTC. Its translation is CASSWGGSTTFNYGYTF.

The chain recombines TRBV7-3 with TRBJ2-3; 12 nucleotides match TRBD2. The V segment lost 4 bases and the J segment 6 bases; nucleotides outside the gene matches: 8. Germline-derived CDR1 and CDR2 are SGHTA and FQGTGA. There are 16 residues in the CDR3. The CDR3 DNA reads TGTGCCAGCAGCTCGACTAGCGGGGGAGCGCCGGATACGCAGTATTTT. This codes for CASSSTSGGAPDTQYF. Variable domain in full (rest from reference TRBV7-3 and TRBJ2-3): GAGVSQTPSNKVTEKGKYVELRCDPISGHTALYWYRQSLGQGPEFLIYFQGTGAADDSGLPNDRFFAVRPEGSVSTLKIQRTERGDSAVYLCASSSTSGGAPDTQYFGPGTRLTVL.